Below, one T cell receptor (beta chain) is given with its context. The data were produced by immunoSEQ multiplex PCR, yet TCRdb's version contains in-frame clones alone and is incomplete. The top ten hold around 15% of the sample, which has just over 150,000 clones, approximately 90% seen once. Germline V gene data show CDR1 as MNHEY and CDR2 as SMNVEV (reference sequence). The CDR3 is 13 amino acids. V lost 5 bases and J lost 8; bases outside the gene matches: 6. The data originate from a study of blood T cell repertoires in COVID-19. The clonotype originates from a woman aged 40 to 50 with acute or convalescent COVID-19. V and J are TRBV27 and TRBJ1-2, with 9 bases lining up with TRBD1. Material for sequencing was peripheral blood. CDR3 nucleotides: TGTGCCAGCAGTATCCACAGGGGGCGAGGCTACACCTTC. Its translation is CASSIHRGRGYTF.